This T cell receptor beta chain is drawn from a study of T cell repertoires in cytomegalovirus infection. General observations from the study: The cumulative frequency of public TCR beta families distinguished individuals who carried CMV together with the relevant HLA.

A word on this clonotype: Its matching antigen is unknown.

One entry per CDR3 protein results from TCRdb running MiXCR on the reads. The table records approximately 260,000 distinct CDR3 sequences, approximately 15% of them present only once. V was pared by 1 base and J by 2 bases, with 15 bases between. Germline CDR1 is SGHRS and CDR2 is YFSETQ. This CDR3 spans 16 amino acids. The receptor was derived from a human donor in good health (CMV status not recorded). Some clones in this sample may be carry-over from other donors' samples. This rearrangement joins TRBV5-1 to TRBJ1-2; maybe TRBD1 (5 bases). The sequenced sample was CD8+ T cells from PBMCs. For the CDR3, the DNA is TGCGCCAGCAGCTTGAGTGGCAGGGAGTACAACTATGGCTACACCTTC. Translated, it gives CASSLSGREYNYGYTF. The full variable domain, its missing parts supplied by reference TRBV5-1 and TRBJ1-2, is KAGVTQTPRYLIKTRGQQVTLSCSPISGHRSVSWYQQTPGQGLQFLFEYFSETQRNKGNFPGRFSGRQFSNSRSEMNVSTLELGDSALYLCASSLSGREYNYGYTFGSGTRLTVV.